This section outlines one T cell receptor beta chain sequence together with its context. The method was immunoSEQ multiplex PCR; TCRdb's version includes in-frame clones alone and lacks a portion of them. The table shows approximately 38,000 clones, with around 89% occurring only once. This sample was taken from a study of PD-L1 blockade in urothelial cancer. Study details: Study patients had been treated with 0 to 3 previous chemotherapy regimens. At 6 weeks and at 3 weeks (second dose) after treatment start, blood was analyzed.

Locally advanced or metastatic urothelial carcinoma affected the patients. This clonotype originated in a man between 60 and 70 years old with urothelial cancer. The sequenced sample was PBMCs, obtained around atezolizumab (anti-PD-L1) treatment.

The DNA for the CDR3 is TGTGCCAGCAGTGAGCAAGACAGGGGCTACGAGCAGTACTTC. Protein: CASSEQDRGYEQYF. V gene TRBV6-1 combines with J gene TRBJ2-7, with 8 bases matching TRBD1. This CDR3 has 14 residues. Germline V CDR1 and CDR2: MNHNS, SASEGT. V shed 3 bases and J 3 bases; nucleotides not matched to a gene: 4.